This TCR beta chain was obtained from a study of blood T cell repertoires in COVID-19. The assay was immunoSEQ multiplex PCR, and TCRdb's table has in-frame clones only and misses some. Here the sample spans about 130,000 clones, around 86% being singletons. This CDR3 contains 17 residues. Germline CDR1 and CDR2: SGHRS and YFSETQ. V was pared by 4 bases and J by 0 bases, with 7 bases of the junction left unmatched. The chain joins TRBV5-1 to TRBJ1-1, with 12 bases fitting TRBD1. This TCR was recovered from a man in his thirties or forties who had recovered from COVID-19. Input material: PBMCs or T cells enriched from blood (not recorded which). For the CDR3, the DNA is TGCGCCAGCAGCACCACGGGACAGGGGGCCATGAACACTGAAGCTTTCTTT. Translation: CASSTTGQGAMNTEAFF. The full variable domain, completed using reference TRBV5-1 and TRBJ1-1, is KAGVTQTPRYLIKTRGQQVTLSCSPISGHRSVSWYQQTPGQGLQFLFEYFSETQRNKGNFPGRFSGRQFSNSRSEMNVSTLELGDSALYLCASSTTGQGAMNTEAFFGQGTRLTVV.